Listed here are 24 T cell receptor beta chains from one sample, sequenced in a study of blood T cell repertoires in COVID-19. The table came from immunoSEQ multiplex PCR; TCRdb's copy has only in-frame clones and leaves some out. Among about 480,000 clones, 80% to 90% were seen once, and the ten largest hold around 7.9%. What was sequenced was PBMCs or T cells enriched from blood (not recorded which). These TCRs come from a woman aged 55-70 years who had recovered from COVID-19.

J is TRBJ2-7 and V is TRBV13; no reliable D call. The length of the CDR3 is 13 residues. Trimming removed 5 bases from V and 2 bases from J, with 10 bases in between. The germline gives CDR1 PRHDT, CDR2 FYEKMQ (reference sequence). In DNA, the CDR3 is TGTGCCAGCAGCATTTACGGTGCCTACGAGCAGTACTTC. As protein: CASSIYGAYEQYF.

This chain joins TRBV24-1 and TRBJ2-3; 9 nucleotides align to TRBD1. Germline CDR1 is KGHDR and CDR2 is SFDVKD. V gave up 4 bases and J gave up 4 bases; unmatched junction bases: 8. This CDR3 has 16 residues. CDR3 sequence: CATSEETGGAADTQYF. The CDR3 DNA sequence: TGTGCCACCAGTGAAGAAACAGGGGGCGCAGCAGATACGCAGTATTTT.

The chain is built from TRBV5-1 and TRBJ2-3; D is possibly TRBD2 (6 bases). The CDR3 length is 15 residues. V was pared by 0 bases and J by 2 bases, with 10 bases between. Germline CDR1 reads SGHRS; CDR2 reads YFSETQ. The CDR3 DNA reads TGCGCCAGCAGCTTGGGGGGGACTGCCACAGATACGCAGTATTTT. Amino acid sequence: CASSLGGTATDTQYF.

This sequence joins TRBV19 and TRBJ1-1; the match to TRBD1 covers 9 bases. CDR3 length equals 14 residues. The germline V gene has CDR1 LNHDA and CDR2 SQIVND (reference sequence). V lost 4 bases, J lost 8 bases, and 8 bases stayed unmatched. The CDR3 reads CASSNTGGRGEAFF. The CDR3 DNA reads TGTGCCAGTAGTAATACAGGGGGCAGGGGAGAAGCTTTCTTT.

The CDR3 protein is CASSLGQGLERQFF. CDR3 DNA: TGTGCCAGCAGCTTAGGGCAGGGCCTTGAGAGGCAGTTCTTC. The chain employs TRBV7-9 and TRBJ2-1; maybe TRBD1 (5 bases). Germline CDR1 SEHNR, CDR2 FQNEAQ (reference sequence). Trimming stripped 1 base from V and 12 bases from J, with 16 bases between. The CDR3 is 14 amino acids.

J is TRBJ2-2 and V is TRBV4-1; D remains unclear. Per the germline V gene, CDR1 is MGHRA and CDR2 is YSYEKL. V dropped 3 bases and J dropped 6 bases, with 11 bases sitting between them. The CDR3 runs to 14 residues. CDR3 sequence reads: CASSHQVAAGELFF. CDR3 bases: TGCGCCAGCAGCCATCAGGTCGCCGCCGGGGAGCTGTTTTTT.

The CDR3 loop reads CSASRLAGGPTGELFF. Here the CDR3 DNA reads TGCAGTGCTAGTAGACTAGCGGGGGGGCCCACCGGGGAGCTGTTTTTT. The rearrangement links TRBV20-1 to TRBJ2-2; 14 positions match TRBD2. Losses at the gene ends were 3 bases for V and 4 bases for J; bases not matched to a gene: 4. The CDR3 runs to 16 residues. The germline gives CDR1 DFQATT, CDR2 SNEGSKA (reference sequence).

The chain has TRBV2 and TRBJ1-2; 11 nucleotides match TRBD1. The ends lost 11 bases at V and 7 bases at J; junction bases unmatched: 12. Germline CDR1 and CDR2: SNHLY and FYNNEI. This CDR3 spans 14 amino acids. In DNA form, the CDR3 reads TGTGCCGGAGGGGTTGGGACAGGGGGTTTTGGCTACACCTTC. This sequence encodes CAGGVGTGGFGYTF.

The chain recombines TRBV6-5 with TRBJ2-1; TRBD1 aligns across 11 bases. V lost 0 bases, J lost 7 bases, and 5 bases stayed unmatched. CDR3 length: 16 amino acids. CDR1 is MNHEY and CDR2 is SVGAGI in the germline V gene. The CDR3, as DNA: TGTGCCAGCAGTTACTCCGGGACAGGGGGTCTAAATGAGCAGTTCTTC. It specifies CASSYSGTGGLNEQFF.

The V and J genes are TRBV2 and TRBJ2-2, with a weak D call TRBD2 (6 bases). CDR1 and CDR2 (germline): SNHLY, FYNNEI. CDR3 length: 12 amino acids. The V end was cut by 4 bases, the J end by 8 bases, with 8 bases between. CDR3 sequence (DNA): TGTGCCAGCAGTGTAGGGAGGGGGGAGCTGTTTTTT. Translated, it gives CASSVGRGELFF.

The V and J genes are TRBV7-2 and TRBJ1-5, with D hard to call. CDR3 size: 13 residues. V lost 5 bases to trimming and J lost 3 bases, with 8 bases between them. Germline-derived CDR1 and CDR2 are SGHTA and FQGNSA. In nucleotides, the CDR3 is TGTGCCAGCAGCCGACAATTCAATCAGCCCCAGCATTTT. Protein sequence: CASSRQFNQPQHF.

CDR3 in DNA: TGTGCCATCAGTGAGTCTGGGGTAGCGGGGATCACAGATACGCAGTATTTT. It is translated as CAISESGVAGITDTQYF. The chain employs TRBV10-3 and TRBJ2-3; the match to TRBD2 covers 8 bases. Per the germline V gene, CDR1 is ENHRY and CDR2 is SYGVKD. This CDR3 has 17 residues. The V segment lost 0 bases and the J segment 2 bases; nucleotides outside the gene matches: 7.

CDR3 coding DNA: TGTGCCAGCAGCACGGGACAGGGTGACACCGGGGAGCTGTTTTTT. It encodes CASSTGQGDTGELFF. The chain links TRBV11-3 to TRBJ2-2, with 9 positions matching TRBD1. CDR1 and CDR2 from the germline V gene are SGHNT and YENEEA. Trimming removed 5 bases from V and 3 bases from J; junction bases left unmatched: 4. The CDR3 totals 15 residues.

The chain uses TRBV6-5 and TRBJ1-1; D may be TRBD1 (6 bases). CDR1 and CDR2 (germline): MNHEY, SVGAGI. V dropped 6 bases and J dropped 0 bases, with 14 bases sitting between them. The CDR3 covers 15 residues. The CDR3: CASSVTGGMNTEAFF. The CDR3 DNA is TGTGCCAGCAGCGTGACAGGTGGCATGAACACTGAAGCTTTCTTT.

The V call is TRBV5-1, the J call TRBJ2-1; 9 bases are shared with TRBD1. CDR3 length: 16 amino acids. With V trimmed by 4 bases and J by 3 bases, 8 bases remained unmatched. Germline V CDR1 and CDR2: SGHRS, YFSETQ. This CDR3 is CASSPLPGQGYNEQFF. In DNA form, the CDR3 reads TGCGCCAGCAGCCCGCTTCCGGGACAGGGCTACAATGAGCAGTTCTTC. The full variable domain, completed using reference TRBV5-1 and TRBJ2-1, is KAGVTQTPRYLIKTRGQQVTLSCSPISGHRSVSWYQQTPGQGLQFLFEYFSETQRNKGNFPGRFSGRQFSNSRSEMNVSTLELGDSALYLCASSPLPGQGYNEQFFGPGTRLTVL.

This chain joins TRBV5-1 and TRBJ2-6, with a weak D call TRBD1 (6 bases). The CDR3 consists of 17 residues. Per germline, CDR1 SGHRS and CDR2 YFSETQ. Trimming left V 4 bases short and J 1 base short, with 15 bases between. Here the CDR3 reads CASSRAQGSSGANVLTF. The CDR3 DNA follows: TGCGCCAGCAGCCGGGCACAGGGCTCATCTGGGGCCAACGTCCTGACTTTC.

The V call is TRBV11-3, the J call TRBJ2-7; no definite D call. The CDR3 has 12 residues. Germline V gene lookup returns CDR1 SGHNT and CDR2 YENEEA. The germline V and J ends were trimmed by 4 bases and 3 bases, with 7 bases remaining between them. CDR3 sequence reads: CASSSSNYEQYF. The CDR3 DNA reads TGTGCCAGCAGCTCCTCTAACTACGAGCAGTACTTC.

The V call is TRBV28, the J call TRBJ1-1; 8 bases match TRBD1. After removal of 5 bases from V and 7 bases from J, the junction contained 9 bases not matched to a gene. This CDR3 has 14 amino acids. Germline assignment: CDR1 MDHEN and CDR2 SYDVKM. The CDR3 sequence is CASSRGQAVGEAFF. In nucleotides, the CDR3 is TGTGCCAGCAGTCGGGGACAGGCGGTAGGTGAAGCTTTCTTT.

The gene calls are TRBV9 and TRBJ1-3; TRBD1 agrees at 9 bases. Germline V lookup: CDR1 SGDLS, CDR2 YYNGEE. This CDR3 has 14 amino acids. V lost 4 bases to trimming and J lost 7 bases; unmatched junction nucleotides: 6. The CDR3 DNA is TGTGCCAGCAGCCCCGGGACAGGGTTTAACACCATATATTTT. Protein product: CASSPGTGFNTIYF.

CDR3 DNA: TGTGCCAGCAGCTCCGCGGGGGGGAACTATGGCTACACCTTC. Its protein product is CASSSAGGNYGYTF. The chain links TRBV11-2 to TRBJ1-2, with TRBD1 as a possible D gene (5 bases). The CDR3 extends over 14 amino acids. Trimming took off 4 bases at V and 2 bases at J, with 11 bases between the two ends. The germline CDR1 and CDR2 sequences are SGHAT and FQNNGV.

The rearrangement uses TRBV6-5 and TRBJ1-1; D uncertain. CDR1 is MNHEY, CDR2 SVGAGI, per germline. The germline V and J ends were trimmed by 5 bases and 7 bases, with 11 bases remaining between them. This CDR3 has 12 amino acids. The CDR3 region has the DNA TGTGCCAGCAGTCCTTCTGGGCTTGAAGCTTTCTTT. This codes for CASSPSGLEAFF.

This clone was counted a single time. The rearrangement uses TRBV5-1 and TRBJ2-3; perhaps TRBD2 as D (5 bases). V lost 2 bases and J lost 6, with 13 bases in between. The CDR3 is 14 amino acids. CDR1 and CDR2 (germline): SGHRS, YFSETQ. The CDR3 DNA follows: TGCGCCAGCAGCTTATCCCCGGGCGGGGATACGCAGTATTTT. This encodes CASSLSPGGDTQYF. Full variable domain (outside the CDR3, taken from reference TRBV5-1 and TRBJ2-3): KAGVTQTPRYLIKTRGQQVTLSCSPISGHRSVSWYQQTPGQGLQFLFEYFSETQRNKGNFPGRFSGRQFSNSRSEMNVSTLELGDSALYLCASSLSPGGDTQYFGPGTRLTVL.

The genes are TRBV27 and TRBJ2-2; D possibly corresponds to TRBD2 (7 bases). This CDR3 is 17 amino acids long. With 7 bases removed from V and 4 bases from J, the gap between germline ends came to 22 bases. Germline CDR1 reads MNHEY; CDR2 reads SMNVEV (reference sequence). This CDR3 is CASNSFGGGAPTGELFF. The CDR3 DNA reads as TGTGCCAGCAATTCGTTCGGAGGGGGGGCGCCCACCGGGGAGCTGTTTTTT.

The chain joins TRBV10-2 to TRBJ2-7; 11 bases fit TRBD2. Trimming at V came to 8 bases and at J to 1 base, leaving 7 bases not matched to a gene. From germline, CDR1 is WSHSY and CDR2 SAAADI. The CDR3 contains 15 residues. CDR3 in DNA: TGCGCCAGCCACGAGGGGACTAGCGGTTCCTACGAGCAGTACGTC. It codes for CASHEGTSGSYEQYV.